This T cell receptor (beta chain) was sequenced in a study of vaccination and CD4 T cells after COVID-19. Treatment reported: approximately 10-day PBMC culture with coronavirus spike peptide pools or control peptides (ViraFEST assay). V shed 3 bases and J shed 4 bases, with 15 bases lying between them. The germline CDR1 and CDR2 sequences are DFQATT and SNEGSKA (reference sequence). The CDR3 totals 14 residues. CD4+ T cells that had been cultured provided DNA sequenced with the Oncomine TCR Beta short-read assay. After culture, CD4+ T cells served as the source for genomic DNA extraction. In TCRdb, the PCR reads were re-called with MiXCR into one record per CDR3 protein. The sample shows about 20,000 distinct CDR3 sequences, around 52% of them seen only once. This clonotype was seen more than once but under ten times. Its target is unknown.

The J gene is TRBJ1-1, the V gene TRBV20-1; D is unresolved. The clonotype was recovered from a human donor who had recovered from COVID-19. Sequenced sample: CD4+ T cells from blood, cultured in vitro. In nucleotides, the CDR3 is TGCAGTGCTAGTCGCGACCCCCAGTCCACTGAAGCTTTCTTT. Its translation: CSASRDPQSTEAFF.